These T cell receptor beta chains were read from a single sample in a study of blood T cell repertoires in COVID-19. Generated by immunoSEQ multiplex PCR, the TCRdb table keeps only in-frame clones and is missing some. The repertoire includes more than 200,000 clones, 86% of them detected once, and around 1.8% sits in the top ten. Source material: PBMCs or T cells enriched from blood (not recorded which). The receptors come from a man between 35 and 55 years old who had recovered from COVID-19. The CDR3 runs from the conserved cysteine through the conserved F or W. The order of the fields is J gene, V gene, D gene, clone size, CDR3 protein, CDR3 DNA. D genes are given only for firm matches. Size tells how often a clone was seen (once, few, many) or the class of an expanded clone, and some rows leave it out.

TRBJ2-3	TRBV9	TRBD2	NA	CASSVVYGGGTQYF	TGTGCCAGCAGCGTAGTCTACGGGGGGGGTACGCAGTATTTT
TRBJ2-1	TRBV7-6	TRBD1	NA	CASSLRPGTGASNEQFF	TGTGCCAGCAGCTTACGACCAGGGACAGGGGCTTCAAATGAGCAGTTCTTC
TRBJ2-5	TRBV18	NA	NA	CASSPLAQSSVETQYF	TGTGCCAGCTCACCACTGGCCCAAAGCAGCGTAGAGACCCAGTACTTC
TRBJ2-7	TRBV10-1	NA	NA	CASIDGGPDEQYF	TGCGCCAGCATTGACGGGGGGCCCGACGAGCAGTACTTC
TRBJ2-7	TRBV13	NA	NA	CASSPGNAYEQYF	TGTGCCAGCAGCCCCGGTAACGCCTACGAGCAGTACTTC
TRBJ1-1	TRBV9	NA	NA	CASSVKVQGFNTEAFF	TGTGCCAGCAGCGTAAAAGTTCAGGGGTTCAACACTGAAGCTTTCTTT
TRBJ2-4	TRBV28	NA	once	CASSLAGQLAKNIQYF	TGTGCCAGCAGTTTAGCGGGACAGCTAGCCAAAAACATTCAGTACTTC
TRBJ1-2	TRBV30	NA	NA	CARRDTPSVGYTF	TGTGCCCGACGGGACACCCCTTCCGTTGGCTACACCTTC
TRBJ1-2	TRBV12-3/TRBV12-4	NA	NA	CASSSRGNDGYTF	TGTGCCAGCAGTAGTCGGGGGAACGATGGCTACACCTTC
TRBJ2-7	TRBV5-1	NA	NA	CASSPSEAYEQYF	TGCGCCAGCAGCCCGTCCGAGGCCTACGAGCAGTACTTC
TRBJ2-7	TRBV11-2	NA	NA	CASSFGGYEQYF	TGTGCCAGCAGCTTTGGAGGCTACGAGCAGTACTTC
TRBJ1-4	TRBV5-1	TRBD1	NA	CASKRQGNEKLFF	TGCGCCAGCAAGCGACAGGGTAATGAAAAACTGTTTTTT
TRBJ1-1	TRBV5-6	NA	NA	CASSFIGGPNTEAFF	TGTGCCAGCAGCTTCATAGGCGGGCCAAACACTGAAGCTTTCTTT
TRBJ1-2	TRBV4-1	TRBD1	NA	CASSQDGYGTAYGYTF	TGCGCCAGCAGCCAAGATGGATACGGGACAGCCTATGGCTACACCTTC
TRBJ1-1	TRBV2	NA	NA	CASSEELERSFEAFF	TGTGCCAGCAGTGAAGAGTTAGAACGGTCTTTTGAAGCTTTCTTT
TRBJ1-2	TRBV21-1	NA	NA	CASLSYRQGCHGYTF	TGTGCCAGCCTTAGTTATCGACAGGGGTGTCATGGCTACACCTTC
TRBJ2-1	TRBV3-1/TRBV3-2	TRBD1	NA	CASSQVPGTGANEQFF	TGTGCCAGCAGCCAAGTTCCCGGGACAGGGGCGAATGAGCAGTTCTTC
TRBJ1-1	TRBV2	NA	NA	CASSVLSFMNTEAFF	TGTGCCAGCAGTGTTTTATCTTTTATGAACACTGAAGCTTTCTTT
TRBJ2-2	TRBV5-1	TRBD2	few	CASSPGGENTGELFF	TGCGCCAGCAGCCCGGGGGGGGAGAACACCGGGGAGCTGTTTTTT
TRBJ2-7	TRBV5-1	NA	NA	CASSGGTAFEQYF	TGCGCCAGCAGCGGGGGGACAGCCTTCGAGCAGTACTTC
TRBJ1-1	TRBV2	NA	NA	CASSEAVIPRSTEAFF	TGTGCCAGCAGTGAAGCAGTAATTCCTAGGTCCACTGAAGCTTTCTTT
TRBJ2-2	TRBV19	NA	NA	CASKGIRSTGELFF	TGTGCCAGTAAGGGGATAAGGAGCACCGGGGAGCTGTTTTTT
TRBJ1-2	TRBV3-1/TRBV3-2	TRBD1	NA	CASSQFTTGAYGYTF	TGTGCCAGCAGCCAATTCACCACAGGGGCTTACGGCTACACCTTC
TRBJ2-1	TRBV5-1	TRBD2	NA	CASSPGTSVYNEQFF	TGCGCCAGCAGCCCCGGGACTAGCGTGTACAATGAGCAGTTCTTC
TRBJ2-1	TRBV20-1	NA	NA	CSASFGRATYNEQFF	TGCAGTGCTAGTTTTGGCAGGGCTACCTACAATGAGCAGTTCTTC
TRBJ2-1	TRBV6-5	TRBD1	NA	CASSRGQGYYNEQFF	TGTGCCAGCAGTCGGGGACAGGGATACTACAATGAGCAGTTCTTC
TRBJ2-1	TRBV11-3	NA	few	CASSLDAEGRREQFF	TGTGCCAGCAGCTTAGATGCCGAGGGAAGGCGGGAGCAGTTCTTC
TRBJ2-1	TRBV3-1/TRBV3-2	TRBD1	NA	CASSQVQGFINEQFF	TGTGCCAGCAGCCAGGTACAGGGGTTCATAAATGAGCAGTTCTTC
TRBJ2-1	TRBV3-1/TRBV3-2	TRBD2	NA	CASSQESRLAYEQFF	TGTGCCAGCAGCCAAGAATCACGACTAGCCTATGAGCAGTTCTTC
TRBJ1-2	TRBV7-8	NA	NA	CASSLERVSGYTF	TGTGCCAGCAGCTTAGAGAGGGTGAGCGGCTACACCTTC
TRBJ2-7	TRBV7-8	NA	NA	CASSLEFGRSYEQYF	TGTGCCAGCAGCTTAGAGTTTGGGAGATCCTACGAGCAGTACTTC
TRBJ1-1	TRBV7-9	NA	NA	CASSLEATEAFF	TGTGCCAGCAGCTTAGAAGCCACTGAAGCTTTCTTT
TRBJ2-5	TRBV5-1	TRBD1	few	CASSYTGEETQYF	TGCGCCAGCAGCTATACAGGGGAAGAGACCCAGTACTTC
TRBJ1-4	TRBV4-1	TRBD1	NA	CASSLRLTGLLNNEKLFF	TGCGCCAGCAGCCTACGACTGACAGGGTTGCTAAATAATGAAAAACTGTTTTTT
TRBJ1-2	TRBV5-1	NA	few	CASSLRQRYGYTF	TGCGCCAGCAGCTTGAGACAGCGCTATGGCTACACCTTC
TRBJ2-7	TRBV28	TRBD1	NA	CASSLVWDRSSYEQYF	TGTGCCAGCAGTTTGGTCTGGGACAGAAGCTCCTACGAGCAGTACTTC
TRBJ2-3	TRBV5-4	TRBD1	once	CASSARDRGPNTQYF	TGTGCCAGCAGCGCCCGAGACAGGGGTCCAAATACGCAGTATTTT
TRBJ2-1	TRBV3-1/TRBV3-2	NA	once	CASSFPGDEQFF	TGTGCCAGCAGCTTCCCCGGGGATGAGCAGTTCTTC
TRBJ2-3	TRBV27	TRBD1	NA	CASSPGTEDTQYF	TGTGCCAGCAGTCCAGGGACAGAAGATACGCAGTATTTT
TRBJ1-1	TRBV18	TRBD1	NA	CASSPPGQGGTEAFF	TGTGCCAGCTCACCACCGGGACAGGGGGGCACTGAAGCTTTCTTT